A selection of T cell receptor beta chains follows, all from one sample in a study of blood T cell repertoires in COVID-19. Generated by immunoSEQ multiplex PCR, the TCRdb table keeps only in-frame clones and is missing some. The repertoire holds 300,000 to 350,000 clones, with about nine tenths as singletons. The specimen was peripheral blood. Receptors were obtained from a woman aged 30 to 39 with COVID-19, enrolled during active disease. Each CDR3 is given with its conserved first and last residue. The D gene is left open where the match is weak. Clone size is stated in some rows and not others, as once, few, many or a class when expanded.

CDR3 protein: CATSSLGRNTGELFF
CDR3 DNA: TGTGCCACCAGCAGTTTGGGCCGCAACACCGGGGAGCTGTTTTTT
J gene: TRBJ2-2
D gene: .
V gene: TRBV15
clone size: .

CDR3 protein: CASSMGGYGGYTF
CDR3 DNA: TGTGCCAGTAGTATGGGGGGTTACGGTGGCTACACCTTC
J gene: TRBJ1-2
D gene: .
V gene: TRBV19
clone size: .

CDR3 protein: CSVEKAGNGYTF
CDR3 DNA: TGCAGCGTTGAAAAGGCAGGGAATGGCTACACCTTC
J gene: TRBJ1-2
D gene: .
V gene: TRBV29-1
clone size: .

CDR3 protein: CASSEATGGVQPQHF
CDR3 DNA: TGTGCCAGCAGTGAAGCGACAGGGGGCGTTCAGCCCCAGCATTTT
J gene: TRBJ1-5
D gene: TRBD1
V gene: TRBV6-1
clone size: few

CDR3 protein: CASSSGTGGKTQYF
CDR3 DNA: TGTGCCAGCAGTTCCGGGACAGGAGGGAAGACCCAGTACTTC
J gene: TRBJ2-5
D gene: TRBD1
V gene: TRBV6-5
clone size: .

CDR3 protein: CATRSGGDANTEAFF
CDR3 DNA: TGTGCCACCAGGTCAGGGGGCGACGCGAACACTGAAGCTTTCTTT
J gene: TRBJ1-1
D gene: TRBD1
V gene: TRBV24-1
clone size: .

CDR3 protein: CASSSQGTEAFF
CDR3 DNA: TGTGCCAGCAGCTCACAGGGCACTGAAGCTTTCTTT
J gene: TRBJ1-1
D gene: .
V gene: TRBV7-9
clone size: once

CDR3 protein: CASSQVRNTEAFF
CDR3 DNA: TGTGCCAGCAGCCAAGTTAGGAACACTGAAGCTTTCTTT
J gene: TRBJ1-1
D gene: .
V gene: TRBV14
clone size: .

CDR3 protein: CAWSTQAGYNSPLHF
CDR3 DNA: TGTGCCTGGAGTACCCAAGCAGGTTATAATTCACCCCTCCACTTT
J gene: TRBJ1-6
D gene: .
V gene: TRBV30
clone size: once

CDR3 protein: CASREDRSNYGYTF
CDR3 DNA: TGTGCCAGCAGGGAGGACAGGAGCAACTATGGCTACACCTTC
J gene: TRBJ1-2
D gene: TRBD1
V gene: TRBV2
clone size: .

CDR3 protein: CASRFDERSTGELFF
CDR3 DNA: TGTGCCAGCAGATTCGATGAGCGGTCCACCGGGGAGCTGTTTTTT
J gene: TRBJ2-2
D gene: .
V gene: TRBV6-5
clone size: .

CDR3 protein: CASSTQVNTEAFF
CDR3 DNA: TGTGCCAGCAGTACTCAGGTGAACACTGAAGCTTTCTTT
J gene: TRBJ1-1
D gene: .
V gene: TRBV2
clone size: .

CDR3 protein: CASSLSSGHEAFF
CDR3 DNA: TGTGCCAGCAGCTTATCATCAGGGCATGAAGCTTTCTTT
J gene: TRBJ1-1
D gene: .
V gene: TRBV11-2
clone size: .

CDR3 protein: CASSPVVRGTEAFF
CDR3 DNA: TGTGCCAGCAGTCCGGTTGTCCGGGGCACTGAAGCTTTCTTT
J gene: TRBJ1-1
D gene: .
V gene: TRBV7-8
clone size: .

CDR3 protein: CSVARQVNTGELFF
CDR3 DNA: TGCAGCGTTGCGAGACAGGTGAACACCGGGGAGCTGTTTTTT
J gene: TRBJ2-2
D gene: .
V gene: TRBV29-1
clone size: .

CDR3 protein: CASSASPGLFEQYF
CDR3 DNA: TGTGCCAGCAGCGCCTCACCGGGTCTATTTGAGCAGTACTTC
J gene: TRBJ2-7
D gene: .
V gene: TRBV9
clone size: .

CDR3 protein: CASSQDNRLMNTEAFF
CDR3 DNA: TGTGCCAGCAGCCAGGATAACAGGCTCATGAACACTGAAGCTTTCTTT
J gene: TRBJ1-1
D gene: .
V gene: TRBV3-1/TRBV3-2
clone size: few

CDR3 protein: CASSSGTPRGYTF
CDR3 DNA: TGTGCCAGCAGTAGCGGGACTCCGAGGGGCTACACCTTC
J gene: TRBJ1-2
D gene: .
V gene: TRBV6-2/TRBV6-3
clone size: .

CDR3 protein: CASSETPSLKAFF
CDR3 DNA: TGTGCCAGCAGTGAAACACCGTCTTTAAAAGCTTTCTTT
J gene: TRBJ1-1
D gene: .
V gene: TRBV2
clone size: .

CDR3 protein: CASSLGTPNEQFF
CDR3 DNA: TGTGCCAGCAGCCTCGGGACTCCCAATGAGCAGTTCTTC
J gene: TRBJ2-1
D gene: .
V gene: TRBV7-9
clone size: .

CDR3 protein: CASTSQGMNTEAFF
CDR3 DNA: TGTGCCAGCACATCACAGGGCATGAACACTGAAGCTTTCTTT
J gene: TRBJ1-1
D gene: .
V gene: TRBV7-2
clone size: few

CDR3 protein: CASSPIMGQGSHGYTF
CDR3 DNA: TGTGCCAGCTCACCTATTATGGGACAGGGATCCCATGGCTACACCTTC
J gene: TRBJ1-2
D gene: TRBD1
V gene: TRBV18
clone size: .

CDR3 protein: CASSPSRGGNQPQHF
CDR3 DNA: TGTGCCAGCAGTCCCAGTCGGGGAGGGAACCAGCCCCAGCATTTT
J gene: TRBJ1-5
D gene: .
V gene: TRBV6-5
clone size: .

CDR3 protein: CASSYGQGTYEQYF
CDR3 DNA: TGTGCCAGCAGCTATGGACAGGGTACGTACGAGCAGTACTTC
J gene: TRBJ2-7
D gene: TRBD1
V gene: TRBV11-2
clone size: few

CDR3 protein: CASSHTSALDTQYF
CDR3 DNA: TGTGCCAGCAGCCACACTAGCGCGTTAGATACGCAGTATTTT
J gene: TRBJ2-3
D gene: TRBD2
V gene: TRBV3-1/TRBV3-2
clone size: .

CDR3 protein: CASSEVRTGNYGYTF
CDR3 DNA: TGTGCCAGCAGTGAAGTAAGGACAGGAAACTATGGCTACACCTTC
J gene: TRBJ1-2
D gene: TRBD1
V gene: TRBV6-1
clone size: once

CDR3 protein: CASSPEDRGRETQYF
CDR3 DNA: TGTGCCAGCTCACCAGAGGACAGGGGACGGGAGACCCAGTACTTC
J gene: TRBJ2-5
D gene: TRBD1
V gene: TRBV18
clone size: .

CDR3 protein: CASSEWTGAQSPLHF
CDR3 DNA: TGTGCCAGCAGTGAATGGACAGGGGCTCAATCACCCCTCCACTTT
J gene: TRBJ1-6
D gene: TRBD1
V gene: TRBV6-1
clone size: once

CDR3 protein: CASSEGTASNYGYTF
CDR3 DNA: TGTGCCAGCAGTGAAGGGACAGCTTCTAACTATGGCTACACCTTC
J gene: TRBJ1-2
D gene: .
V gene: TRBV6-1
clone size: .

CDR3 protein: CSVPARGPRGGTQYF
CDR3 DNA: TGCAGCGTTCCGGCCAGGGGTCCTCGGGGGGGGACCCAGTACTTC
J gene: TRBJ2-5
D gene: TRBD2
V gene: TRBV29-1
clone size: .

CDR3 protein: CASSLAQEGSPLHF
CDR3 DNA: TGTGCCAGCAGCTTAGCGCAAGAGGGCTCACCCCTCCACTTT
J gene: TRBJ1-6
D gene: .
V gene: TRBV7-8
clone size: once

CDR3 protein: CASSPSRDGSGTYEQYF
CDR3 DNA: TGTGCCAGCAGCCCATCGAGGGATGGTAGCGGGACCTACGAGCAGTACTTC
J gene: TRBJ2-7
D gene: TRBD2
V gene: TRBV7-2
clone size: .

CDR3 protein: CASSFEGSDTQYF
CDR3 DNA: TGCGCCAGCAGCTTCGAGGGATCAGATACGCAGTATTTT
J gene: TRBJ2-3
D gene: .
V gene: TRBV5-1
clone size: .

CDR3 protein: CASSRSATGTLNTEAFF
CDR3 DNA: TGCGCCAGCAGCCGGTCGGCAACCGGGACACTGAACACTGAAGCTTTCTTT
J gene: TRBJ1-1
D gene: .
V gene: TRBV4-1
clone size: .

CDR3 protein: CASSQGDSNTEAFF
CDR3 DNA: TGTGCCAGCAGCCAAGGGGACAGCAACACTGAAGCTTTCTTT
J gene: TRBJ1-1
D gene: TRBD1
V gene: TRBV4-2
clone size: .